One and the same sample provided the 31 T cell receptor beta chains below, sequenced in a study of shared clonotypes between healthy human individuals. Sequencing used immunoSEQ multiplex PCR; TCRdb keeps in-frame clones, though not all of them. The repertoire consists of over 2 million clones, with 85% to 95% occurring once and the leading ten covering 1% to 1.3%. Naive-designated CD8 cells lacked CD45RO, were positively enriched for CCR7, and omitted terminally differentiated effector memory CD45RA+ cells. Sequencing used naive CD8+ T cells sorted from blood. Receptors originate from a man between 18 and 35 years old in good health.

As for this clone: The sample contains more than one DNA sequence encoding this CDR3. V usage is TRBV27 and J usage is TRBJ1-1; D gene uncertain. Germline CDR1 and CDR2: MNHEY and SMNVEV (reference sequence). The length of the CDR3 is 15 residues. Trimming cost V 0 bases and J 3 bases, with 11 bases left between them. CDR3 in DNA: TGTGCCAGCAGTTTATCCGGCACAAGCTACACTGAAGCTTTCTTT. Its protein product is CASSLSGTSYTEAFF.

The J gene is TRBJ2-3, the V gene TRBV27, with 8 bases identical to TRBD1. J was trimmed by 1 base and V by 6 bases; bases with no gene match: 6. CDR1 is MNHEY, CDR2 SMNVEV, per germline (reference sequence). The CDR3 is made up of 15 amino acids. In nucleotides, the CDR3 is TGTGCCAGCAGACTCAGGACAGGGCGCACAGATACGCAGTATTTT. Translation: CASRLRTGRTDTQYF.

J is TRBJ1-2 and V is TRBV4-3; a possible D gene is TRBD1 (5 bases). CDR1 is LGHNA and CDR2 is YSLEER in the germline V gene. Trimming cost V 4 bases and J 5 bases, with 20 bases left between them. This CDR3 is built from 16 residues. The CDR3 nucleotides are TGCGCCAGCAGCCTCTCATACACAGGCTTCGGATATGGCTACACCTTC. Amino acid sequence: CASSLSYTGFGYGYTF.

CDR3 residues: CASSVAGASTYEQYF. DNA for the CDR3: TGTGCCAGCAGCGTAGCCGGTGCATCGACCTACGAGCAGTACTTC. The chain combines TRBV9 with TRBJ2-7; the D is unclear. The CDR3 runs to 15 residues. The germline V and J ends were trimmed by 0 bases and 2 bases, with 12 bases remaining between them. Germline CDR1 reads SGDLS; CDR2 reads YYNGEE.

The chain links TRBV4-1 to TRBJ1-5; TRBD1 matches 10 bases. Per the germline V gene, CDR1 is MGHRA and CDR2 is YSYEKL. The CDR3 runs 16 residues. With V trimmed by 5 bases and J by 6 bases, 10 bases remained unmatched. The CDR3 loop reads CASSGTGQGPFQPQHF. The CDR3, as DNA: TGCGCCAGCAGCGGGACGGGACAGGGGCCCTTTCAGCCCCAGCATTTT.

V gene TRBV27 combines with J gene TRBJ2-7; TRBD1 aligns across 7 bases. J gave up 6 bases and V 6 bases, and 8 bases lay outside the gene matches. The germline CDR1 and CDR2 sequences are MNHEY and SMNVEV (reference sequence). CDR3 length: 13 amino acids. In DNA form, the CDR3 reads TGTGCCAGCAGCCACAGGGGTTTAGGCGAGCAGTACTTC. Its protein is CASSHRGLGEQYF.

A single count supports this clone. The V call is TRBV5-1, the J call TRBJ2-7, with 9 bases identical to TRBD2. Germline CDR1 SGHRS, CDR2 YFSETQ. Losses at the gene ends were 2 bases for V and 4 bases for J; bases not matched to a gene: 4. The CDR3 covers 14 residues. The DNA of the CDR3 is TGCGCCAGCAGCTTAGGGCGGGAGGGGTACGAGCAGTACTTC. This codes for CASSLGREGYEQYF.

A single count supports this clone. The chain couples TRBV29-1 to TRBJ2-1, with 13 bases that match TRBD2. The CDR3 contains 17 residues. In germline, CDR1 is SQVTM, CDR2 ANQGSEA. Trimming took 1 base from V and 1 from J; bases not matched to a gene: 4. CDR3 DNA: TGCAGCGTTGAAGGGACTAGCGGGAGCGCTTCCTACAATGAGCAGTTCTTC. Protein product: CSVEGTSGSASYNEQFF.

This sequence joins TRBV9 and TRBJ2-2, with a tentative D call TRBD2 (6 bases). This CDR3 is built from 17 residues. V dropped 0 bases and J dropped 8 bases, with 20 bases sitting between them. In germline, CDR1 is SGDLS, CDR2 YYNGEE. The CDR3: CASSVALEGPIGGELFF. In nucleotides, the CDR3 is TGTGCCAGCAGCGTAGCTTTGGAGGGACCAATTGGTGGGGAGCTGTTTTTT.

The chain employs TRBV19 and TRBJ2-2; the match to TRBD2 covers 10 bases. Germline CDR1 and CDR2: LNHDA and SQIVND (reference sequence). Trimming removed 2 bases from V and 5 bases from J; junction bases left unmatched: 5. The CDR3 is 16 amino acids. The CDR3 region has the DNA TGTGCCAGTAGTATACTAGCGGGAGATTTTACCGGGGAGCTGTTTTTT. Protein: CASSILAGDFTGELFF.

Comments on this clone: At the DNA level, this CDR3 is encoded by other sequences in the same sample as well. This chain joins TRBV7-9 and TRBJ2-3; 8 nucleotides align to TRBD2. Trimming cost V 5 bases and J 1 base; bases outside gene matches: 2. CDR1 and CDR2 (germline): SEHNR, FQNEAQ (reference sequence). The CDR3 runs 14 residues. Here the CDR3 DNA reads TGTGCCAGCAGCCCCGGGGGGGGCACAGATACGCAGTATTTT. Translated, it gives CASSPGGGTDTQYF.

The chain uses TRBV19 and TRBJ2-7; 7 bases match TRBD2. Germline-derived CDR1 and CDR2 are LNHDA and SQIVND (reference sequence). The CDR3 runs 14 residues. With 4 bases clipped from V and 0 bases from J, the junction kept 3 bases outside the gene matches. Written as DNA, the CDR3 is TGTGCCAGTAGTACCGGGGGGAGCTCCTACGAGCAGTACTTC. Translation: CASSTGGSSYEQYF.

V usage is TRBV27 and J usage is TRBJ2-7, with 8 nucleotides matching TRBD2. CDR3 length: 19 amino acids. J was trimmed by 2 bases and V by 4 bases; bases with no gene match: 19. Germline V gene lookup returns CDR1 MNHEY and CDR2 SMNVEV (reference sequence). The CDR3 protein is CASSSKTGASGGSPYEQYF. The CDR3 DNA sequence: TGTGCCAGCAGTTCAAAGACAGGAGCGAGCGGGGGATCCCCCTACGAGCAGTACTTC.

The J gene is TRBJ1-1, the V gene TRBV4-1, with no clear D. Per germline, CDR1 MGHRA and CDR2 YSYEKL. V lost 3 bases and J 5 bases, leaving 13 bases between the germline ends. This CDR3 comprises 14 residues. The CDR3 coding sequence is TGCGCCAGCAGCCACCCTGGCACGAGGACTGAAGCTTTCTTT. Translation: CASSHPGTRTEAFF.

The V and J genes are TRBV27 and TRBJ2-7; D is unclear. The CDR3 contains 13 residues. From germline, CDR1 is MNHEY and CDR2 SMNVEV (reference sequence). Trimming stripped 2 bases from V and 3 bases from J, with 8 bases between. CDR3 DNA: TGTGCCAGCAGTTTAAGCGACAACTACGAGCAGTACTTC. Protein product: CASSLSDNYEQYF.

The sample holds one count of this clone. The V and J genes are TRBV6-6 and TRBJ1-1; D may be TRBD1 (5 bases). V was clipped by 8 bases and J by 5 bases, with 15 bases between them. The CDR3 contains 13 residues. CDR1 is MNHNY and CDR2 is SVGAGI in the germline V gene (reference sequence). DNA for the CDR3: TGTGCCAGCCATTCGTTCCGGGGGACTGAAGCTTTCTTT. Protein: CASHSFRGTEAFF.

The J gene is TRBJ2-1, the V gene TRBV4-3; D not resolved. Trimming shortened V by 4 bases and J by 0 bases, and 10 bases separated the two germline ends. Germline V gene sequence: CDR1 LGHNA, CDR2 YSLEER. The CDR3 has 15 amino acids. The CDR3 spells CASSRTISSYNEQFF. CDR3 DNA: TGCGCCAGCAGCCGTACCATAAGCTCCTACAATGAGCAGTTCTTC.

The gene calls are TRBV9 and TRBJ1-2; the D gene is possibly TRBD1 (5 bases). The CDR3 totals 15 residues. The germline CDR1 and CDR2 sequences are SGDLS and YYNGEE. V was cut by 4 bases and J by 0 bases, with 13 bases left in between. CDR3 amino acids: CASSPGVYPNYGYTF. CDR3 DNA: TGTGCCAGCAGCCCGGGGGTCTATCCTAACTATGGCTACACCTTC.

The chain carries TRBV7-8 and TRBJ2-1; TRBD2 aligns across 13 bases. The CDR3 runs 17 residues. V was pared by 5 bases and J by 2 bases, with 6 bases of the junction left unmatched. CDR1 and CDR2 (germline): SGHVS, FQNEAQ. Here the CDR3 reads CASSRSLAGGPYNEQFF. DNA for the CDR3: TGTGCCAGCAGCCGATCACTAGCGGGGGGGCCCTACAATGAGCAGTTCTTC.

With regard to this clone: The sample has other DNA sequences that encode this CDR3 too. The chain uses TRBV13 and TRBJ2-2, with D perhaps matching TRBD1 or TRBD2 (5 bases each). The CDR3 spans 14 residues. Germline loops: CDR1 PRHDT, CDR2 FYEKMQ (reference sequence). V lost 3 bases, J lost 1 base, and 6 bases lay in between. CDR3 sequence reads: CASSLGRNTGELFF. In nucleotides, the CDR3 is TGTGCCAGCAGCTTGGGACGGAACACCGGGGAGCTGTTTTTT.

The chain joins TRBV7-9 to TRBJ1-6; no clear D gene. V was pared by 5 bases and J by 3 bases, with 11 bases between. The germline V gene encodes CDR1 SEHNR and CDR2 FQNEAQ (reference sequence). The CDR3 consists of 15 residues. The CDR3 DNA follows: TGTGCCAGCAGCCGTGCAGGATTCTATAATTCACCCCTCCACTTT. As protein: CASSRAGFYNSPLHF.

Of note for this clone: Other DNA sequences in this sample translate to the same CDR3. The chain uses TRBV30 and TRBJ2-1; 7 nucleotides line up with TRBD1. From germline, CDR1 is GTSNPN and CDR2 SVGIG (reference sequence). The CDR3 spans 11 residues. Trimming at V came to 5 bases and at J to 7 bases, leaving 2 bases not matched to a gene. The CDR3 bases are TGTGCCTGGTCAGGGGGAAATGAGCAGTTCTTC. Its protein product is CAWSGGNEQFF. Together with reference TRBV30 and TRBJ2-1, the CDR3 gives the full variable domain: SQTIHQWPATLVQPVGSPLSLECTVEGTSNPNLYWYRQAAGRGLQLLFYSVGIGQISSEVPQNLSASRPQDRQFILSSKKLLLSDSGFYLCAWSGGNEQFFGPGTRLTVL.

This chain links TRBV28 with TRBJ1-6, with 10 bases identical to TRBD1. The junction had 8 bases not matched to a gene; V was cut back by 5 bases and J by 7 bases. Germline V gene lookup returns CDR1 MDHEN and CDR2 SYDVKM. This CDR3 contains 16 residues. The CDR3 protein is CASSTGTGEVNSPLHF. For the CDR3, the DNA is TGTGCCAGCAGTACCGGGACAGGGGAAGTCAATTCACCCCTCCACTTT.

The rearrangement links TRBV6-6 to TRBJ2-1, with D maybe TRBD2 (6 bases). There are 15 residues in the CDR3. V lost 6 bases, J lost 0 bases, and 12 bases lay in between. Germline CDR1 is MNHNY and CDR2 is SVGAGI (reference sequence). This chain's CDR3 is CASSPGENSYNEQFF. The CDR3 DNA is TGTGCCAGCAGCCCGGGAGAAAACTCCTACAATGAGCAGTTCTTC.

This clone appeared once. The chain employs TRBV4-3 and TRBJ1-4; D gene unclear. The CDR3 is 17 amino acids. Germline V gene sequence: CDR1 LGHNA, CDR2 YSLEER. Trimming pared 0 bases from V and 0 bases from J, leaving 11 bases between. This CDR3 is CASSQDLLYATNEKLFF. CDR3 nucleotide sequence: TGCGCCAGCAGCCAAGATTTGCTTTATGCAACTAATGAAAAACTGTTTTTT.

V and J are TRBV30 and TRBJ1-6, with D tentatively TRBD1 (5 bases). This CDR3 has 12 residues. The germline V and J ends were trimmed by 0 bases and 10 bases, with 7 bases remaining between them. The V gene's germline CDR1 is GTSNPN and CDR2 SVGIG (reference sequence). CDR3 DNA sequence: TGTGCCTGGAGTGTAGGGGTGTCACCCCTCCACTTT. This translates into CAWSVGVSPLHF.

On this clone: This sample includes further DNA sequences coding for the same CDR3. This chain joins TRBV2 and TRBJ1-2, with no clear D. The CDR3 length is 13 residues. Germline CDR1 SNHLY, CDR2 FYNNEI. V was shortened by 1 base and J by 4 bases, with 7 bases between the two germline ends. CDR3 loop: CASSEEGFYGYTF. DNA for the CDR3: TGTGCCAGCAGTGAAGAGGGATTCTATGGCTACACCTTC.

V and J are TRBV6-5 and TRBJ1-2, with TRBD1 as a possible D gene (5 bases). V shed 2 bases and J shed 4 bases, with 8 bases lying between them. This CDR3 contains 13 residues. Germline assignment: CDR1 MNHEY and CDR2 SVGAGI. The CDR3 loop is CASSYPDSYGYTF. CDR3 nucleotides: TGTGCCAGCAGTTACCCCGACAGCTATGGCTACACCTTC.

The rearrangement uses TRBV18 and TRBJ1-1; D is perhaps TRBD1 (5 bases). Trimming took 3 bases from V and 4 from J, leaving 15 bases between them. The CDR3 loop spans 15 amino acids. In germline, CDR1 is KGHSH, CDR2 LQKENI. CDR3 bases: TGTGCCAGCTCACCGGTCGACAGAACCCTCACTGAAGCTTTCTTT. Encoded protein: CASSPVDRTLTEAFF. The full variable domain, in which reference TRBV18 and TRBJ1-1 provide the parts outside the CDR3, is NAGVMQNPRHLVRRRGQEARLRCSPMKGHSHVYWYRQLPEEGLKFMVYLQKENIIDESGMPKERFSAEFPKEGPSILRIQQVVRGDSAAYFCASSPVDRTLTEAFFGQGTRLTVV.

J is TRBJ2-1 and V is TRBV7-2, with 8 bases that match TRBD2. Germline loops: CDR1 SGHTA, CDR2 FQGNSA. The CDR3 is 14 amino acids. Trimming took 5 bases from V and 8 from J; bases not matched to a gene: 8. This chain's CDR3 is CASSRVSGTDEQFF. As DNA, the CDR3 is TGTGCCAGCAGCCGGGTTAGCGGGACTGATGAGCAGTTCTTC. The full variable domain, in which reference TRBV7-2 and TRBJ2-1 provide the parts outside the CDR3, is GAGVSQSPSNKVTEKGKDVELRCDPISGHTALYWYRQSLGQGLEFLIYFQGNSAPDKSGLPSDRFSAERTGGSVSTLTIQRTQQEDSAVYLCASSRVSGTDEQFFGPGTRLTVL.

V is TRBV27 and J is TRBJ1-1; a weak D match, TRBD1 (6 bases). The germline V gene has CDR1 MNHEY and CDR2 SMNVEV (reference sequence). Between the trimmed V and J ends, which lost 3 bases and 0 bases, there was a span of 11 bases. The CDR3 is 15 residues long. CDR3 region: CASSLDRAMNTEAFF. Written as DNA, the CDR3 is TGTGCCAGCAGTTTGGACAGAGCCATGAACACTGAAGCTTTCTTT.